This T cell receptor (beta chain) was captured by sequencing in a study of T-cell memory formation after mild COVID-19. A note on this clonotype: Its antigen is unknown.

5'RACE with constant-segment primers built TCRalpha and TCRbeta cDNA libraries with UMIs. Via MiXCR, TCRdb re-called the 5' RACE reads, giving one row per CDR3 protein. The sample lists around 440,000 distinct CDR3 sequences, roughly 20% seen once, with roughly an eighth in the top ten. The germline V gene has CDR1 SGHTA and CDR2 FQGNSA. This CDR3 is 17 amino acids long. Trimming left V 0 bases short and J 7 bases short, with 22 bases between. Findings of the study overall: In second-wave clones peaking day 37, SARS-CoV-2 specificity remained unconfirmed. CD4+ contracting clones lay mainly in CM and EM, CD8+ ones in EMRA.

The source is an adult woman who had mild COVID-19 (a few samples of this study predate the infection). Cell type and time point are not known. The chain recombines TRBV7-2 with TRBJ2-7; D may be TRBD1 (6 bases). What was sequenced was PBMCs or a T cell subset sorted from them (not recorded which). The CDR3 bases are TGTGCCAGCAGCTTAGCGGGGGCCAGACAGGTTAGGGAGGAGCAGTACTTC. It codes for CASSLAGARQVREEQYF.